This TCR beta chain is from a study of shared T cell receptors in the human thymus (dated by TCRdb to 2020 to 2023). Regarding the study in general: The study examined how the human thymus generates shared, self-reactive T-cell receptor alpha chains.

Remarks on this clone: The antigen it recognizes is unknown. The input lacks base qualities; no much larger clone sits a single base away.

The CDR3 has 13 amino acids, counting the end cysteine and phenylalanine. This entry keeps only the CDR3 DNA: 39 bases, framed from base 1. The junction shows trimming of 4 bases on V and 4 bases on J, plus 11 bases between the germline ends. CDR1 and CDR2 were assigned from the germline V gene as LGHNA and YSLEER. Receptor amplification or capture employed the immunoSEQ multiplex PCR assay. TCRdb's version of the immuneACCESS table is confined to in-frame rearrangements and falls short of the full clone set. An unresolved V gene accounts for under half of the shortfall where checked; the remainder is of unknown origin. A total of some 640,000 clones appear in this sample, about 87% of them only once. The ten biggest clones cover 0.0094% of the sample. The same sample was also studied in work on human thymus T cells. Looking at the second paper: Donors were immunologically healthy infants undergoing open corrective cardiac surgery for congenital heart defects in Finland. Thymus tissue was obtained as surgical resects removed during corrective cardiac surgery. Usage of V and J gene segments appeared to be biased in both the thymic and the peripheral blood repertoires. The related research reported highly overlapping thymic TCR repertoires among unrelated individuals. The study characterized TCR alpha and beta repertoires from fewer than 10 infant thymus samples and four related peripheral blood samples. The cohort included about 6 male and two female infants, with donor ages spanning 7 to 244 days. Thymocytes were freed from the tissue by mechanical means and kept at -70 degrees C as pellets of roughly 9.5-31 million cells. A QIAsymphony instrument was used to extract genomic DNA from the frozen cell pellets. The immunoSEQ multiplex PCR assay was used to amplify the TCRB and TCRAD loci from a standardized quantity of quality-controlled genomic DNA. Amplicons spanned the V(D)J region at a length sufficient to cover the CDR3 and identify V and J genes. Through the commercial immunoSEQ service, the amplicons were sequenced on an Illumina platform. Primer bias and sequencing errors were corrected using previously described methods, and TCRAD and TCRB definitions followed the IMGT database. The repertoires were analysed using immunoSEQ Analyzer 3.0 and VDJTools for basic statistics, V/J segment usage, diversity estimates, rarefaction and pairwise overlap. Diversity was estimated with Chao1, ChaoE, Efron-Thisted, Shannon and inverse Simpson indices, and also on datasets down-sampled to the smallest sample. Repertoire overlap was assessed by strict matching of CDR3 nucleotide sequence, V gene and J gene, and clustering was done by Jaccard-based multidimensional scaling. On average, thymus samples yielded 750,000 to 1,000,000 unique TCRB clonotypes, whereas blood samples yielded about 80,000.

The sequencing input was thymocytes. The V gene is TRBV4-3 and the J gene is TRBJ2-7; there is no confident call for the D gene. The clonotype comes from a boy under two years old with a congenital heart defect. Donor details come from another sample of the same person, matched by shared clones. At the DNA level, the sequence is TGCGCCAGCAGCCTCCGACTCGGTTACGAGCAGTACTTC. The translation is CASSLRLGYEQYF.